Sequencing of this T cell receptor beta chain was carried out in a study of cytomegalovirus exposure and HLA in healthy donors. General study points: Among CMV-associated TCR beta chains, most appeared HLA-restricted in a later analysis. Later on, an analysis found that several of the most significant clusters appeared to be linked to common viral pathogens, which included parvovirus B19.

The PCR used 60 Vbeta and 13 Jbeta primers. The repertoire was sequenced with immunoSEQ multiplex PCR; TCRdb's copy has only in-frame clones and lacks some. Counted here are about 140,000 clones, about 78% occurring once; the ten biggest clones make up about 4.4%. Of note for this clone: Its antigen is unidentified.

This CDR3 is 16 amino acids long. Germline V gene sequence: CDR1 MNHEY, CDR2 SVGAGI. V gave up 0 bases and J gave up 8 bases, with 16 bases separating them. The sequence derives from a middle-aged man in good health and CMV-seropositive. The source material was PBMCs. The chain couples TRBV6-5 to TRBJ1-4; no firm D call. This chain's CDR3 is CASSYSRNPGEEKLFF. The CDR3 bases are TGTGCCAGCAGTTACTCCCGGAACCCCGGAGAAGAAAAACTGTTTTTT.